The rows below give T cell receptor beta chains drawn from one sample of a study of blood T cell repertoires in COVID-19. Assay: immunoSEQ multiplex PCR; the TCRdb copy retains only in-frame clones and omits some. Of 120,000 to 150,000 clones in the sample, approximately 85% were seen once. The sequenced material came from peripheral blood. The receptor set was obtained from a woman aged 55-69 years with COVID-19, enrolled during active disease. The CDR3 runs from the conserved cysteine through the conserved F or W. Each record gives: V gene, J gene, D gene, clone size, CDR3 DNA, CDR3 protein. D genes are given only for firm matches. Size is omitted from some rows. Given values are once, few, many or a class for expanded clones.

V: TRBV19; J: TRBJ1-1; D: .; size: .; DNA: TGTGCCAGTAGTATCCTCACAACGGGCACTGAAGCTTTCTTT; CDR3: CASSILTTGTEAFF
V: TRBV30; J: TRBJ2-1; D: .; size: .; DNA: TGTGCCTGGAGACTGGAGGGGGCCAGGAATGAGCAGTTCTTC; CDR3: CAWRLEGARNEQFF
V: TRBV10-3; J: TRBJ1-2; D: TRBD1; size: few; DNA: TGTGCCATCAGTGATTATACAGGGGGAGACTATGGCTACACCTTC; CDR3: CAISDYTGGDYGYTF
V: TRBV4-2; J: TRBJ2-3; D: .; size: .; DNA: TGTGCCAGCAGCCCCATGGGGGGGCGGGCAGATACGCAGTATTTT; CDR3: CASSPMGGRADTQYF
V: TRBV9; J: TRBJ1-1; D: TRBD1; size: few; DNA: TGTGCCAGCAGCGTTCGGGACAGGGCGTCCACTGAAGCTTTCTTT; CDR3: CASSVRDRASTEAFF
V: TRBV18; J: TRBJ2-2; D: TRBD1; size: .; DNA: TGTGCCAGCTCACCACGTGGGACAGGGGATAAAACCGGGGAGCTGTTTTTT; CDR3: CASSPRGTGDKTGELFF
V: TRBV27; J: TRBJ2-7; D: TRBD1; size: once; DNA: TGTGCCAGCAGCCTGGGACAGGGGAGGGGCTACGAGCAGTACTTC; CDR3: CASSLGQGRGYEQYF
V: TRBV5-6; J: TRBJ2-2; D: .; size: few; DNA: TGTGCCAGCAGGGGGCGGAAGACCGGGGAGCTGTTTTTT; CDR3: CASRGRKTGELFF
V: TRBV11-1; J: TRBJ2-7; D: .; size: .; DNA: TGTGCCAGCAGCTTAGTAGCGACTTACGTTAAATACAGGCAGTACTTC; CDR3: CASSLVATYVKYRQYF
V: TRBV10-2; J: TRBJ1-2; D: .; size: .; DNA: TGCGCCAGCAGTGATTACGGACAGATCTATGGCTACACCTTC; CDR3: CASSDYGQIYGYTF
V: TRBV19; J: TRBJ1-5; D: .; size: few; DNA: TGTGCCAGTAGTCTGGGAGTAAGTCAGCCCCAGCATTTT; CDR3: CASSLGVSQPQHF
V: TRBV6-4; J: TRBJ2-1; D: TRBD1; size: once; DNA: TGTGCCAGCAGTCAAGGACAGGGCTCACGGAATGAGCAGTTCTTC; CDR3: CASSQGQGSRNEQFF
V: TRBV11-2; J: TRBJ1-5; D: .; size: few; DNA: TGTGCCAGCAGCTTCGACAGGAATCAGCCCCAGCATTTT; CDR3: CASSFDRNQPQHF
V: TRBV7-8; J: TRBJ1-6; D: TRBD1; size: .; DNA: TGTGCCAGCAGCCCGGACAGGCTAGATTCACCCCTCCACTTT; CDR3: CASSPDRLDSPLHF
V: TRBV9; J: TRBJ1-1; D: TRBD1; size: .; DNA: TGTGCCAGCAGCGGATCCGGGACAGGGGGCCCGGAAGCTTTCTTT; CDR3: CASSGSGTGGPEAFF
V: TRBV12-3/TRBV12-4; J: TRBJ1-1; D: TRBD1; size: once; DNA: TGTGCCAGCAGACGGACAGGGGAGCATGAAGCTTTCTTT; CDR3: CASRRTGEHEAFF
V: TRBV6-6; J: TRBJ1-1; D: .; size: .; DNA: TGTGCCACCCGCGGGGGGGGGCAAGGGGATGCTGAAGCTTTCTTT; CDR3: CATRGGGQGDAEAFF
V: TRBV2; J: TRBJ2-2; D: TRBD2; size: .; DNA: TGTGCCAGCAGTCCCTTAGGACTAGCGGGGGAGGTAGGACGCGGGGAGCTGTTTTTT; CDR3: CASSPLGLAGEVGRGELFF
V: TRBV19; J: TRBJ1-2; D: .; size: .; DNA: TGTGCCAGTAGTATCGACCCACCCGACAGGAAGGACTTC; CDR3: CASSIDPPDRKDF
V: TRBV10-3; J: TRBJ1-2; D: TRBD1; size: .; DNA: TGTGCCACCACGACAGGGGCTAGCGGCTACACCTTC; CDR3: CATTTGASGYTF
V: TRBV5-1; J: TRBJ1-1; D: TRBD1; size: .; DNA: TGCGCCAGCAGCTTGTCGGGACAGGGTGAAGCTTTCTTT; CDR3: CASSLSGQGEAFF
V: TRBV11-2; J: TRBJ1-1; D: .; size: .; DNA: TGTGCCAGCAGCTTAGTGGCGGGGAGGAGAATGAACACTGAAGCTTTCTTT; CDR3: CASSLVAGRRMNTEAFF
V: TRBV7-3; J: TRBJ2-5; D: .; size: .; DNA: TGTGCCAGCAGCTTGGACATCCAAGAGACCCAGTACTTC; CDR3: CASSLDIQETQYF
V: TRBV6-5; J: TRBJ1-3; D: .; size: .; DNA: TGTGCCAGCAGCATGGGGGCAGGTGGAAACACCATATATTTT; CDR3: CASSMGAGGNTIYF
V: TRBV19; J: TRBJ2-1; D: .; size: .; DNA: TGTGCCAGTAGCCAGGCGGTTTCGACAGACCAAAATGAGCAGTTCTTC; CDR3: CASSQAVSTDQNEQFF
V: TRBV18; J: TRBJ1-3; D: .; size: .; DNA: TGTGCCAGCTCGGACATCTCTGGAAACACCATATATTTT; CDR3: CASSDISGNTIYF
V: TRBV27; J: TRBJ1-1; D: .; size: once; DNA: TGTGCCAGCAGTCCGGGGGGGCTGAACACTGAAGCTTTCTTT; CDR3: CASSPGGLNTEAFF
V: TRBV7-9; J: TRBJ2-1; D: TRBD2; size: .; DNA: TGTGCCAGCAGCTCACTAGCGGGGGAGGGGAGTGAGCAGTTCTTC; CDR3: CASSSLAGEGSEQFF
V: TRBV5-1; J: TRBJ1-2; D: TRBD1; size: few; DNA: TGCGCCAGCAGCCCTGGACAGGCCCCCGGCTACACCTTC; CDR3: CASSPGQAPGYTF
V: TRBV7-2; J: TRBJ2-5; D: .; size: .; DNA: TGTGCCAGCAGCCCCAGGGGCATTGGGGTGGGAGAGACCCAGTACTTC; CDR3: CASSPRGIGVGETQYF
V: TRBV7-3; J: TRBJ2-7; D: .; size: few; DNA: TGTGCCAGCAGCAGCAACCCGGGACTGCTCTACGAGCAGTACTTC; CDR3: CASSSNPGLLYEQYF
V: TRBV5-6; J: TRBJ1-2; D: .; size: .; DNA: TGTGCCAGCAGCCCGGGTGGGTATGGCTACACCTTC; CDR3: CASSPGGYGYTF
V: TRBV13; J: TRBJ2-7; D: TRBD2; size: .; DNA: TGTGCCAGCAGCCTTAGCGGGGGGGCATCCTACGAGCAGTACTTC; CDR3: CASSLSGGASYEQYF
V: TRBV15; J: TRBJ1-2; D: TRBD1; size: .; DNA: TGTGCCACCAGCAGCGAGGGACAGGCAGGGTATGGCTACACCTTC; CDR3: CATSSEGQAGYGYTF
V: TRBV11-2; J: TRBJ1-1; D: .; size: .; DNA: TGTGCCAGCAGCTTAATTTGGGGGGGGCACCCTGAAGCTTTCTTT; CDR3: CASSLIWGGHPEAFF
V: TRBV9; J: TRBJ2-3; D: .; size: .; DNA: TGTGCCAGCAGCGTAGATCTCGGACACTCCACAGATACGCAGTATTTT; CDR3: CASSVDLGHSTDTQYF
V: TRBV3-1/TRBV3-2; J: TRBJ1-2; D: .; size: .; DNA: TGTGCCAGCAGCCAAGATGCGGCAATTCAGGGGTATGGCTACACCTTC; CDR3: CASSQDAAIQGYGYTF
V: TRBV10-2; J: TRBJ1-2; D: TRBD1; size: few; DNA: TGCGCCAGCAGTGAGTCGGGACAGGGGATTAGTGGCTACACCTTC; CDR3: CASSESGQGISGYTF
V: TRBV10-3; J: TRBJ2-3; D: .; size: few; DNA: TGTGCCATCAGTCGGGGGGCCCGCACAGATACGCAGTATTTT; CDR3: CAISRGARTDTQYF
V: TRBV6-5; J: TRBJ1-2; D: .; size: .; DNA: TGTGCCAGCAGTTATTCGACTATCAATAGCTATGGCTACACCTTC; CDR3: CASSYSTINSYGYTF
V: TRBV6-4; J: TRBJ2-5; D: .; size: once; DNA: TGTGCCAGCAGTGACCCTCAGAGGCCTAAAGAGACCCAGTACTTC; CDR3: CASSDPQRPKETQYF
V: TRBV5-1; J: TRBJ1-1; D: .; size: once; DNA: TGCGCCAGCAGCTTGGAGGCAGGGGAGACTGAAGCTTTCTTT; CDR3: CASSLEAGETEAFF
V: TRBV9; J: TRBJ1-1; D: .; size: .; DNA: TGTGCCAGCAGCGCTTCATTCGGGAGGGACACTGAAGCTTTCTTT; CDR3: CASSASFGRDTEAFF
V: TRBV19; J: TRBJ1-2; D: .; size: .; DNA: TGTGCCAGTAGTAACGTGGGGACTATCTATGGCTACACCTTC; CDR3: CASSNVGTIYGYTF
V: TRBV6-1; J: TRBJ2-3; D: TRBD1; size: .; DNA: TGTGCCAGCAGTGAACCGCGCTTATGGACAGGGGTAGCAGATACGCAGTATTTT; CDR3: CASSEPRLWTGVADTQYF
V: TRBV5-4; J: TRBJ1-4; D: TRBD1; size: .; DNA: TGTGCCAGCAGCCCGGACAGGGGTAATGAAAAACTGTTTTTT; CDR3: CASSPDRGNEKLFF
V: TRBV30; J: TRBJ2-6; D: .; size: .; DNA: TGTGCCTGGTTACGGGGCTCTGGGGCCAACGTCCTGACTTTC; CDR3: CAWLRGSGANVLTF
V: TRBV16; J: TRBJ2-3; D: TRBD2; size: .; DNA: TGTGCCAGCAGCCAATTGGCTAGCGGGAGCTACACAGATACGCAGTATTTT; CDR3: CASSQLASGSYTDTQYF
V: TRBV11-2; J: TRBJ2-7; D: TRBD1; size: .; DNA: TGTGCCAGCAGCCCGGGGACAGCGACTTCCTACGAGCAGTACTTC; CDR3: CASSPGTATSYEQYF
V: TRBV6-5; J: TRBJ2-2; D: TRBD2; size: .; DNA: TGTGCCAGCAGTTACTGGGCTAGCGGGGGGACCGGGGAGCTGTTTTTT; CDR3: CASSYWASGGTGELFF
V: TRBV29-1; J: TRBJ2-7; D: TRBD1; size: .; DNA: TGCAGCGTTGGGGACAGTTCCTACGAGCAGTACTTC; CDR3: CSVGDSSYEQYF
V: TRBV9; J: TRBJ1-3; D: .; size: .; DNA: TGTGCCAGCAGCCCGGGGGATCTAGGCTCTGGAAACACCATATATTTT; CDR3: CASSPGDLGSGNTIYF
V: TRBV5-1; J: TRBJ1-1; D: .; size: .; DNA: TGCGCCAGCAGCCCAAGGGCTGGGGGGAGCACTGAAGCTTTCTTT; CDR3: CASSPRAGGSTEAFF
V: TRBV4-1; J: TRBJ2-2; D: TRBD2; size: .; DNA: TGCGCCAGCAGCCAAGATCTCAGCGGGGGAAACACCGGGGAGCTGTTTTTT; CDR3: CASSQDLSGGNTGELFF
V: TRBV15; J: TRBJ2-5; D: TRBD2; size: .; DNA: TGTGCCACCAGCAGAGATCGACAAGGGACTAGCGGGGGGCGGGAGACCCAGTACTTC; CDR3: CATSRDRQGTSGGRETQYF
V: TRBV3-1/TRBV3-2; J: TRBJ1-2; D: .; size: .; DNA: TGTGCCAGCAGCCAGATCTCCGGGGGGGGCTATGGCTACACCTTC; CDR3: CASSQISGGGYGYTF
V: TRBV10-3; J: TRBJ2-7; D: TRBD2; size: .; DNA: TGTGCCATCAGTGGCCAGAGCGGGGGGGCTGCCGAGCAGTACTTC; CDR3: CAISGQSGGAAEQYF
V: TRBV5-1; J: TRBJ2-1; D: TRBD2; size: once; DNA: TGCGCCAGCAGCTGGACGGGGGGTGAGCAGTTCTTC; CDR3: CASSWTGGEQFF
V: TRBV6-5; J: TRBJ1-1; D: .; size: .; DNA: TGTGCCAGCAGTTACTCGACAGGACCGAACACTGAAGCTTTCTTT; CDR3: CASSYSTGPNTEAFF